The 24 T cell receptor beta chains below all came from one sample that was sequenced in a study of blood T cell dynamics during melanoma immunotherapy (dated by TCRdb to the early 2020s). According to the study, the label for this sample's time point signals: pre-treatment baseline. Libraries were made using the immunoSEQ multiplex PCR assay. TCRdb took this table from immuneACCESS and kept in-frame rearrangements with V and J called. Such tables lack part of the clones; where checked against another copy, unresolved V genes explain under half of the gap, and the rest is unexplained. The sample data list some 25,000 clones, and around 88% of these were observed just once. The top ten constitute 4.6% of the sample. Source: blood, taken from a patient treated with checkpoint blockade. These receptors all come from a human donor with melanoma.

The chain joins TRBV15 to TRBJ2-7; no firm D call. Trimming removed 0 bases at V and 4 bases at J, with 13 bases between. The germline gives CDR1 LNHNV, CDR2 YYDKDF (reference sequence). The CDR3 has 15 residues. This chain's CDR3 is CATSRDSRRGYEQYF. The CDR3 region has the DNA TGTGCCACCAGCAGAGATTCTCGTCGCGGTTACGAGCAGTACTTC.

V gene TRBV6-5 combines with J gene TRBJ2-1; D uncertain. V lost 0 bases and J lost 10, with 19 bases in between. The CDR3 has 16 amino acids. Per germline, CDR1 MNHEY and CDR2 SVGAGI. CDR3 DNA: TGTGCCAGCAGTTACTCGATGTTTAACCTCCCCATGGAGCAGTTCTTC. Its translation is CASSYSMFNLPMEQFF.

This clone was detected a few times. The chain joins TRBV7-9 to TRBJ1-1; D is undetermined. This CDR3 region has 13 residues. Between the trimmed V and J ends, which lost 2 bases and 6 bases, there was a span of 10 bases. Germline assignment: CDR1 SEHNR and CDR2 FQNEAQ (reference sequence). DNA for the CDR3: TGTGCCAGCAGCTTATTTGGGTCTGCTGAAGCTTTCTTT. As protein: CASSLFGSAEAFF.

The CDR3 nucleotides read TGCGCCAGCAGCTTGAGCCCAGGGAGTGGCACTGAAGCTTTCTTT. As protein: CASSLSPGSGTEAFF. J is TRBJ1-1 and V is TRBV5-1, with D possibly TRBD1 on 5 matching bases. The CDR3 sequence is 15 residues long. Between the trimmed V and J ends, which lost 1 base and 4 bases, there was a span of 14 bases. CDR1 is SGHRS and CDR2 is YFSETQ in the germline V gene. The variable domain in full, completed from reference TRBV5-1 and TRBJ1-1, reads KAGVTQTPRYLIKTRGQQVTLSCSPISGHRSVSWYQQTPGQGLQFLFEYFSETQRNKGNFPGRFSGRQFSNSRSEMNVSTLELGDSALYLCASSLSPGSGTEAFFGQGTRLTVV.

V and J are TRBV5-1 and TRBJ1-1, with a tentative D call TRBD1 (5 bases). CDR3 length: 14 residues. V lost 4 bases and J 1 base, leaving 11 bases between the germline ends. Germline CDR1 and CDR2: SGHRS and YFSETQ. The CDR3: CASSITTENTEAFF. The DNA for the CDR3 is TGCGCCAGCAGCATAACGACAGAGAACACTGAAGCTTTCTTT.

This clone has a single count. The V and J genes are TRBV6-6 and TRBJ2-1; D remains unclear. Germline V gene data show CDR1 as MNHNY and CDR2 as SVGAGI (reference sequence). The CDR3 length is 15 residues. V lost 0 bases, J lost 0 bases, and 6 bases lay in between. CDR3 protein: CASSYSWGSYNEQFF. As DNA, the CDR3 is TGTGCCAGCAGTTACTCCTGGGGCTCCTACAATGAGCAGTTCTTC.

V gene TRBV29-1 combines with J gene TRBJ2-5, with 7 bases lining up with TRBD1. The J call is uncertain, as TRBJ2-7 better fits the DNA end. There are 12 residues in the CDR3. From germline, CDR1 is SQVTM and CDR2 ANQGSEA. The CDR3 DNA follows: TGCAGCGCCTCGACAGGGAGCGGCGAGCAGTACTTC. The encoded protein is CSASTGSGEQYF.

The chain employs TRBV6-5 and TRBJ2-7; no definite D call. Germline-derived CDR1 and CDR2 are MNHEY and SVGAGI. V was pared by 7 bases and J by 3 bases, with 10 bases between. The CDR3 spans 12 residues. The CDR3: CASISGLYEQYF. The CDR3, as DNA: TGTGCCAGCATCAGTGGTCTCTACGAGCAGTACTTC.

The chain joins TRBV2 to TRBJ2-3; 7 bases are shared with TRBD1. Per germline, CDR1 SNHLY and CDR2 FYNNEI. Trimming at V came to 5 bases and at J to 4 bases, leaving 12 bases not matched to a gene. This CDR3 has 16 residues. The CDR3 nucleotides are TGTGCCAGCAGTCTCAGACAGGGAAGTTACGCAGATACGCAGTATTTT. Amino acid sequence: CASSLRQGSYADTQYF.

This clone was counted a single time. The chain links TRBV6-5 to TRBJ1-1, with TRBD1 identical over 10 bases. In germline, CDR1 is MNHEY, CDR2 SVGAGI. This CDR3 is 13 amino acids long. J lost 4 bases, V lost 5 bases, and 1 base had no gene match. Written as DNA, the CDR3 is TGTGCCAGCAGTAGACAGGGGGCCACTGAAGCTTTCTTT. This codes for CASSRQGATEAFF.

V is TRBV9 and J is TRBJ1-1; 9 positions match TRBD1. This CDR3 contains 14 residues. CDR1 SGDLS and CDR2 YYNGEE come from the germline V gene. V shed 3 bases, J shed 2 bases, and the junction held 2 bases outside the gene matches. The CDR3, as DNA: TGTGCCAGCAGCGGGGGACAGGGAAACACTGAAGCTTTCTTT. Translation: CASSGGQGNTEAFF.

The count of this clone is one. This rearrangement joins TRBV21-1 to TRBJ2-1; the D segment call TRBD2 is taken from the table without a DNA check. TRBV21-1 is classified as a pseudogene. CDR3 length equals 13 residues. CDR3 DNA sequence: TGTGCCAGCAGCAAGAGCTCCTACAATGAGCAGTTCTTC. This translates into CASSKSSYNEQFF.

The V gene is TRBV6-1, the J gene TRBJ2-4; D ambiguous. The CDR3 length is 12 residues. Per the germline V gene, CDR1 is MNHNS and CDR2 is SASEGT. The V end was cut by 8 bases, the J end by 6 bases, with 11 bases between. CDR3 in amino acids: CASGNKGNIQYF. The CDR3 DNA sequence: TGTGCCAGCGGGAACAAGGGAAACATTCAGTACTTC.

With regard to this clone: Other DNA sequences in this sample translate to the same CDR3. V usage is TRBV9 and J usage is TRBJ1-1; 7 bases line up with TRBD1. J was trimmed by 2 bases and V by 0 bases; bases with no gene match: 4. The CDR3 is 15 residues long. The germline gives CDR1 SGDLS, CDR2 YYNGEE. DNA of the CDR3: TGTGCCAGCAGCGTAGAGGGACAGCCTAACACTGAAGCTTTCTTT. It codes for CASSVEGQPNTEAFF.

This clone was seen only once. The chain combines TRBV10-3 with TRBJ2-1, with a possible D match to TRBD2 (5 bases). Trimming removed 11 bases at V and 7 bases at J, with 12 bases between. CDR1 is ENHRY, CDR2 SYGVKD, per germline. The CDR3 totals 11 residues. The CDR3 bases are TGTGCCTCCGGGGTTACGAATGAGCAGTTCTTC. This codes for CASGVTNEQFF.

This chain links TRBV19 with TRBJ2-5; 8 bases are shared with TRBD1. V lost 4 bases, J lost 4 bases, and 5 bases stayed unmatched. The CDR3 is 14 amino acids. CDR1 LNHDA and CDR2 SQIVND come from the germline V gene (reference sequence). CDR3 DNA sequence: TGTGCCAGTAGTAAACAGGGGGAGGTAGAGACCCAGTACTTC. Protein sequence: CASSKQGEVETQYF. Together with reference TRBV19 and TRBJ2-5, the CDR3 gives the full variable domain: DGGITQSPKYLFRKEGQNVTLSCEQNLNHDAMYWYRQDPGQGLRLIYYSQIVNDFQKGDIAEGYSVSREKKESFPLTVTSAQKNPTAFYLCASSKQGEVETQYFGPGTRLLVL.

The J gene is TRBJ2-2, the V gene TRBV19; D is ambiguous. CDR1 is LNHDA, CDR2 SQIVND, per germline (reference sequence). V gave up 0 bases and J gave up 6 bases, with 8 bases separating them. The CDR3 runs 14 residues. The CDR3 DNA reads as TGTGCCAGTAGTATAGATTGGGCAGCCGGGGAGCTGTTTTTT. Its protein product is CASSIDWAAGELFF. Looking up the rest from reference TRBV19 and TRBJ2-2 gives the full variable domain: DGGITQSPKYLFRKEGQNVTLSCEQNLNHDAMYWYRQDPGQGLRLIYYSQIVNDFQKGDIAEGYSVSREKKESFPLTVTSAQKNPTAFYLCASSIDWAAGELFFGEGSRLTVL.

The chain employs TRBV6-5 and TRBJ2-1; D uncertain. Germline V gene lookup returns CDR1 MNHEY and CDR2 SVGAGI. CDR3 length equals 14 residues. V lost 2 bases to trimming and J lost 6 bases, with 11 bases between them. CDR3 loop: CASSYNGVLNEQFF. The DNA of the CDR3 is TGTGCCAGCAGTTACAACGGCGTCCTCAATGAGCAGTTCTTC.

This clone was seen a handful of times. The gene calls are TRBV5-6 and TRBJ1-3; D is perhaps TRBD1 (6 bases). Trimming took off 4 bases at V and 0 bases at J, with 8 bases between the two ends. The CDR3 covers 14 residues. The V gene's germline CDR1 is SGHDT and CDR2 YYEEEE. The CDR3 reads CASSDRSSGNTIYF. The DNA of the CDR3 is TGTGCCAGCAGCGACAGGAGCTCTGGAAACACCATATATTTT. The full variable domain, completed using reference TRBV5-6 and TRBJ1-3, is DAGVTQSPTHLIKTRGQQVTLRCSPKSGHDTVSWYQQALGQGPQFIFQYYEEEERQRGNFPDRFSGHQFPNYSSELNVNALLLGDSALYLCASSDRSSGNTIYFGEGSWLTVV.

The chain recombines TRBV19 with TRBJ2-6; weak D call: TRBD1 (6 bases). Germline V gene lookup returns CDR1 LNHDA and CDR2 SQIVND (reference sequence). This CDR3 is 15 amino acids long. The V gene lost 4 bases and the J gene lost 4 bases, with 11 bases spanning the gap. The CDR3 DNA reads as TGTGCCAGTAGTAGGGGGCCCGCCGGGGCCAACGTCCTGACTTTC. Its translation is CASSRGPAGANVLTF.

In regard to this clone: Germline is not matched at one junction end, which may reflect a read error. The V call is TRBV5-8, the J call TRBJ2-3; D not resolved. In germline, CDR1 is SGHTS, CDR2 YDEGEE. This CDR3 is built from 9 residues. CDR3 sequence reads: CASKDTQYF. CDR3 in DNA: TGTGCCAGCAAAGATACGCAGTATTTT.

The V call is TRBV5-1, the J call TRBJ2-5, with D perhaps being TRBD1 or TRBD2 (9 bases each). The CDR3 length is 18 residues. Trimming took 7 bases from V and 5 from J, leaving 30 bases between them. Germline V lookup: CDR1 SGHRS, CDR2 YFSETQ. CDR3 DNA: TGCGCCAGCCGCACAGGGGGCGCGGCGGCGGGAGGGGTTGAGACCCAGTACTTC. Protein product: CASRTGGAAAGGVETQYF.

CDR3 protein: CASSLGGAGEKLFF. Written as DNA, the CDR3 is TGTGCCAGCAGCTTAGGGGGAGCGGGTGAAAAACTGTTTTTT. The V gene is TRBV7-2, the J gene TRBJ1-4; no clear D. V was trimmed by 1 base and J by 7 bases, leaving 10 bases between them. The V gene's germline CDR1 is SGHTA and CDR2 FQGNSA. CDR3 length: 14 residues.

V usage is TRBV7-8 and J usage is TRBJ2-1; possible D gene TRBD2, 6 bases. V was cut by 2 bases and J by 7 bases, with 12 bases left in between. The CDR3 covers 14 residues. CDR1 and CDR2 (germline): SGHVS, FQNEAQ. CDR3 coding DNA: TGTGCCAGCAGCTTAAATCGGGGGACTAATGAGCAGTTCTTC. This sequence encodes CASSLNRGTNEQFF.